This TCR beta chain was identified during a study of Graves' ophthalmopathy and Graves' hyperthyroidism. The sequenced template was RNA, covering the TCR beta CDR3 region. First-round RT-PCR with HTBI primers preceded a second-round multiplex PCR. TCRdb reprocessed the multiplex PCR reads with MiXCR, giving one entry per CDR3 protein. Of 300,000 to 400,000 distinct CDR3 sequences in the sample, roughly 15% are singletons; the top ten hold approximately 13%. Germline V gene data show CDR1 as DFQATT and CDR2 as SNEGSKA (reference sequence). The CDR3 sequence is 13 residues long. Trimming stripped 2 bases from V and 0 bases from J, with 7 bases between. Overall study findings and caveats: Also, most clonotypes expanded in the thyroid above 0.001 frequency appeared in blood. In predicting ophthalmopathy progression, the model reached about 69% sensitivity and 72.22% specificity.

Comments on this clonotype: The antigen remains unidentified.

The chain is built from TRBV20-1 and TRBJ1-1; D gene uncertain. The origin of this receptor is an adult man with Graves' ophthalmopathy. What was sequenced was peripheral blood. The chain's CDR3 is CSARSQLNTEAFF. As DNA, the CDR3 is TGCAGTGCTAGAAGCCAGTTGAACACTGAAGCTTTCTTT.